Below, one TCR beta chain is given with its context. Its antigen is currently unknown. This sample was included in a study of T cells in Graves' hyperthyroidism and ophthalmopathy. Trimming stripped 6 bases from V and 5 bases from J, with 7 bases between. Germline CDR1 and CDR2: LNHDA and SQIVND (reference sequence). The CDR3 runs to 11 residues. Authors of the study amplified TCR beta CDR3 regions from RNA transcripts. Carried out on the TCR CDR3, a first-round RT-PCR used the HTBI primer set. TCRdb reprocessed the multiplex PCR reads with MiXCR, giving one entry per CDR3 protein. Altogether a few hundred thousand distinct CDR3 sequences are present, about 14% being singletons, with the ten largest covering roughly 6.2%. Used for diagnoses were clinical symptoms, serum thyroxine and TRAb, thyroid ultrasound and orbital computed tomography. General study results and limits: In blood, most of the thyroid clonotypes expanded above 0.001 were also present.

The source is a woman aged 25 to 45 with Graves' hyperthyroidism that later progressed to Graves' ophthalmopathy. Sequencing was carried out using blood. The rearrangement uses TRBV19 and TRBJ1-2; a possible D gene is TRBD1 (5 bases). The CDR3 reads CASRTVYGYTF. In DNA, the CDR3 is TGTGCCAGTAGGACAGTGTATGGCTACACCTTC.